The T cell receptor (beta chain) described here comes from a study of patients and donors after allogeneic stem cell transplantation. This clonotype was observed a handful of times. V lost 7 bases and J lost 7, with 19 bases in between. This CDR3 has 14 residues. CDR1 is SGHTA, CDR2 FQGNSA, per germline. TCRdb redid the calling of the RT-PCR reads with MiXCR, one entry per CDR3 protein. The sample holds about 200,000 distinct CDR3 sequences, around 41% seen once. The genes are TRBV7-2 and TRBJ1-2; possible D gene TRBD1, 6 bases. Input material: blood, either unsorted or a sorted T cell fraction (not recorded which). The sequence derives from a human donor who was either an allogeneic HSCT recipient or a stem cell or donor lymphocyte infusion donor (not recorded which). It is not recorded whose cells these are; they may come from a transplant donor. The CDR3: CASTRPGAPGGYTF. The CDR3 coding sequence is TGTGCCAGCACCAGGCCAGGGGCGCCGGGTGGCTACACCTTC.